Detailed here is one T cell receptor (beta chain). The antigen is undetermined. These data are taken from a study of cytomegalovirus exposure and HLA in healthy donors. PCR involved 60 Vbeta and 13 Jbeta primers. Methods used by the authors: Around 10 million of the about 80 million unique TCR beta chains counted in a later analysis were shared. Sequencing used immunoSEQ multiplex PCR; TCRdb keeps in-frame clones, though not all of them. V, J and clone size reflect that table, while D and trimming were determined from the DNA. The sample contains 75,000 to 100,000 clones, roughly 76% of which appear only once. Germline V gives CDR1 SGHRS, CDR2 YFSETQ. With 4 bases clipped from V and 2 bases from J, the junction kept 11 bases outside the gene matches. The CDR3 covers 16 residues. Study-level findings and limits: Presence/absence results assume similar sequencing depth per donor, which may not hold.

The sample consisted of PBMCs. This clonotype originated in a woman aged 55-69 years in good health and CMV-seropositive. V usage is TRBV5-1 and J usage is TRBJ2-7; TRBD1 matches at 8 bases. The CDR3 sequence: CASSPAPGQAAYEQYF. In DNA, the CDR3 is TGCGCCAGCAGCCCGGCCCCGGGACAGGCAGCCTACGAGCAGTACTTC.